The 19 T cell receptor beta chains below all came from one sample that was sequenced in a study of OX40 agonist ivuxolimab in advanced cancers. Sequenced by immunoSEQ multiplex PCR; TCRdb stores in-frame clones only, minus some. The sample holds about 46,000 clones, 75% to 90% seen once. Sequences were derived from CD4+ or CD8+ T cells sorted from blood, sampled in a trial of the OX40 agonist ivuxolimab. The receptor set was obtained from an adult with an advanced solid tumor such as melanoma, head and neck, liver or kidney cancer.

The J gene is TRBJ2-7, the V gene TRBV4-1, with D hard to call. Trimming took 0 bases from V and 3 from J, leaving 15 bases between them. Germline CDR1 and CDR2: MGHRA and YSYEKL. The CDR3 extends over 16 amino acids. The CDR3 DNA sequence: TGCGCCAGCAGCCAAGAGGTAGGGCTAGTAAGCTACGAGCAGTACTTC. The encoded protein is CASSQEVGLVSYEQYF.

This sequence joins TRBV4-2 and TRBJ1-3; no firm D call. This CDR3 is built from 12 residues. Germline CDR1 reads LGHNA; CDR2 reads YNFKEQ. The V and J ends lost 1 base and 2 bases respectively, with 0 bases between them. CDR3 protein: CASSQAGNTIYF. DNA of the CDR3: TGTGCCAGCAGCCAAGCTGGAAACACCATATATTTT.

The gene calls are TRBV2 and TRBJ2-3; 11 bases map to TRBD2. The CDR3 runs to 14 residues. Trimming at V came to 8 bases and at J to 4 bases, leaving 5 bases not matched to a gene. Germline V gives CDR1 SNHLY, CDR2 FYNNEI. CDR3 bases: TGTGCCAGCTTAGGACTAGCGGGCCCAGATACGCAGTATTTT. It yields the protein CASLGLAGPDTQYF.

This clone has a single count. The rearrangement uses TRBV5-1 and TRBJ1-2, with 7 positions matching TRBD1. The CDR3 length is 16 residues. CDR1 is SGHRS and CDR2 is YFSETQ in the germline V gene. V lost 4 bases to trimming and J lost 3 bases; unmatched junction nucleotides: 12. The CDR3 region is CASSPGHRGVDYGYTF. CDR3 nucleotide sequence: TGCGCCAGCAGCCCTGGTCACAGGGGCGTCGACTATGGCTACACCTTC.

The chain is built from TRBV29-1 and TRBJ2-7; the D call may be TRBD1 or TRBD2 (5 bases each). CDR1 is SQVTM and CDR2 is ANQGSEA in the germline V gene. This CDR3 comprises 11 residues. The V end was cut by 1 base, the J end by 7 bases, with 8 bases between. The CDR3 sequence: CSVEAWGEQYF. The CDR3 nucleotides read TGCAGCGTTGAAGCGTGGGGGGAGCAGTACTTC.

The V and J genes are TRBV28 and TRBJ2-7; D gene ambiguous. V was clipped by 4 bases and J by 2 bases, with 3 bases between them. This CDR3 spans 11 amino acids. Germline-derived CDR1 and CDR2 are MDHEN and SYDVKM. The CDR3 reads CASSSPYEQYF. DNA of the CDR3: TGTGCCAGCAGTTCCCCCTACGAGCAGTACTTC.

This chain joins TRBV5-6 and TRBJ2-1, with D tentatively TRBD2 (6 bases). This CDR3 spans 17 amino acids. V was cut by 0 bases and J by 6 bases, with 19 bases left in between. In germline, CDR1 is SGHDT, CDR2 YYEEEE. The chain's CDR3 is CASSLGSAGLTSNEQFF. The CDR3 region has the DNA TGTGCCAGCAGCTTGGGGAGTGCGGGGCTAACCTCCAATGAGCAGTTCTTC.

This rearrangement joins TRBV28 to TRBJ1-2; possible D gene TRBD1, 5 bases. The CDR3 spans 13 residues. V dropped 2 bases and J dropped 8 bases, with 12 bases sitting between them. Germline V gives CDR1 MDHEN, CDR2 SYDVKM. The DNA of the CDR3 is TGTGCCAGCAGTTTACGACAACGGGGCGGCTACACCTTC. Encoded protein: CASSLRQRGGYTF.

The V call is TRBV6-5, the J call TRBJ2-7; 8 bases fit TRBD1. Germline assignment: CDR1 MNHEY and CDR2 SVGAGI. CDR3 length: 14 amino acids. J gave up 5 bases and V 3 bases, and 6 bases lay outside the gene matches. DNA of the CDR3: TGTGCCAGCAGTTATCCCGACAGGGGCCACGAGCAGTACTTC. Amino acid sequence: CASSYPDRGHEQYF.

In the case of this clone: A clone one base away is much larger, so this may be a read error. The sample carries other DNA sequences with the same CDR3. The J gene is TRBJ2-1, the V gene TRBV4-1, with D tentatively TRBD1 or TRBD2 (5 bases each). Germline CDR1 and CDR2: MGHRA and YSYEKL. V shed 0 bases and J shed 3 bases, with 9 bases lying between them. The CDR3 contains 15 residues. The chain's CDR3 is CASSQDGTDYNEQFF. The CDR3 DNA reads as TGCGCCAGCAGCCAAGACGGGACCGACTACAATGAGCAGTTCTTC.

CDR3 sequence (DNA): TGTGCCAGCAGCGTAGCTGTCCTTAGCGATGAGCAGTTCTTC. Translated: CASSVAVLSDEQFF. J is TRBJ2-1 and V is TRBV9; maybe TRBD2 (5 bases). The V end was cut by 0 bases, the J end by 8 bases, with 12 bases between. The germline CDR1 and CDR2 sequences are SGDLS and YYNGEE. This CDR3 has 14 residues.

The chain carries TRBV6-1 and TRBJ1-4, with D possibly matching TRBD1 (5 bases). The CDR3 extends over 15 amino acids. Germline loops: CDR1 MNHNS, CDR2 SASEGT. V lost 5 bases to trimming and J lost 8 bases, with 18 bases between them. For the CDR3, the DNA is TGTGCCAGCAGTCCCACGGAGGGGCTGCAGGAAAAACTGTTTTTT. Translating gives CASSPTEGLQEKLFF.

There are a few counts of this clone. The rearrangement links TRBV9 to TRBJ1-4; D may be TRBD1 (5 bases). CDR3 size: 14 residues. With 0 bases removed from V and 6 bases from J, the gap between germline ends came to 9 bases. Germline CDR1 reads SGDLS; CDR2 reads YYNGEE. In nucleotides, the CDR3 is TGTGCCAGCAGCGTAGGGGGGGACGATGAAAAACTGTTTTTT. Residues: CASSVGGDDEKLFF.

The chain recombines TRBV29-1 with TRBJ2-2, with D perhaps TRBD2 (5 bases). The CDR3 has 15 amino acids. V was trimmed by 5 bases and J by 3 bases, leaving 16 bases between them. Germline CDR1 SQVTM, CDR2 ANQGSEA. In DNA form, the CDR3 reads TGCAGCGTTCTAGGGTCCTTGGAGGACACCGGGGAGCTGTTTTTT. This sequence encodes CSVLGSLEDTGELFF.

The gene calls are TRBV9 and TRBJ1-4; D remains unclear. CDR1 SGDLS and CDR2 YYNGEE come from the germline V gene. The CDR3 spans 17 residues. The V and J ends lost 5 bases and 0 bases respectively, with 17 bases between them. The CDR3 loop reads CASSGTKSMATNEKLFF. CDR3 nucleotides: TGTGCCAGCAGTGGAACTAAGTCGATGGCAACTAATGAAAAACTGTTTTTT.

The chain carries TRBV27 and TRBJ1-1; maybe TRBD1 (6 bases). Germline CDR1 reads MNHEY; CDR2 reads SMNVEV (reference sequence). The CDR3 spans 15 residues. V dropped 4 bases and J dropped 3 bases, with 15 bases sitting between them. For the CDR3, the DNA is TGTGCCAGCAGTTCGGGGGCCACTATGGACACTGAAGCTTTCTTT. It yields the protein CASSSGATMDTEAFF.

The V and J genes are TRBV7-6 and TRBJ2-6; D is undetermined. The germline CDR1 and CDR2 sequences are SGHVS and FNYEAQ. CDR3 length: 14 residues. The ends were cut back, 5 bases at V and 4 bases at J, with 9 bases in the middle. CDR3: CASSGSVGANVLTF. The CDR3 coding sequence is TGTGCCAGCAGCGGATCGGTCGGGGCCAACGTCCTGACTTTC. Complete variable domain (other parts from reference TRBV7-6 and TRBJ2-6): GAGVSQSPRYKVTKRGQDVALRCDPISGHVSLYWYRQALGQGPEFLTYFNYEAQQDKSGLPNDRFSAERPEGSISTLTIQRTEQRDSAMYRCASSGSVGANVLTFGAGSRLTVL.

The chain couples TRBV7-9 to TRBJ2-1; D possibly corresponds to TRBD2 (6 bases). From germline, CDR1 is SEHNR and CDR2 FQNEAQ (reference sequence). The V gene lost 3 bases and the J gene lost 4 bases, with 13 bases spanning the gap. The CDR3 sequence is 15 residues long. CDR3 in DNA: TGTGCCAGCAGCTTTGAAGCGGGTGTTTACAATGAGCAGTTCTTC. This translates into CASSFEAGVYNEQFF.

The gene calls are TRBV4-3 and TRBJ1-2, with D hard to call. V shed 2 bases and J shed 8 bases, with 18 bases lying between them. This CDR3 has 15 amino acids. CDR1 is LGHNA and CDR2 is YSLEER in the germline V gene. The CDR3 bases are TGCGCCAGCAGCCAACATGAGGTTGCCTCCGGAGGCTACACCTTC. It encodes CASSQHEVASGGYTF.